This T cell receptor (beta chain) was recorded in a study of blood T cell repertoires in COVID-19. Background on the study: The samples span acute and convalescent COVID-19 from the United States, Italy and Spain. T cells, B-cell-depleted T cells, or PBMCs supplied cDNA or gDNA.

The germline gives CDR1 KGHSH, CDR2 LQKENI. V dropped 3 bases and J dropped 10 bases, with 27 bases sitting between them. This CDR3 contains 17 residues. As processed by the authors: Nucleated cell number was recorded as an estimate derived from reference gene primer amplification. Clones were read by immunoSEQ multiplex PCR, and TCRdb kept only the in-frame ones, dropping some. That table gives V, J and clone size, and the DNA gave D and trimming. The data show 140,000 to 150,000 clones, 88% seen once. Sequencing was performed on peripheral blood. The sequence was obtained from a woman aged 50 to 60 with acute or convalescent COVID-19. The chain combines TRBV18 with TRBJ1-1, with D perhaps matching TRBD1 (6 bases). The CDR3 loop is CASSPTGSGGRGALAFF. The CDR3 DNA reads TGTGCCAGCTCACCGACGGGGAGTGGCGGCAGGGGCGCCTTAGCTTTCTTT.